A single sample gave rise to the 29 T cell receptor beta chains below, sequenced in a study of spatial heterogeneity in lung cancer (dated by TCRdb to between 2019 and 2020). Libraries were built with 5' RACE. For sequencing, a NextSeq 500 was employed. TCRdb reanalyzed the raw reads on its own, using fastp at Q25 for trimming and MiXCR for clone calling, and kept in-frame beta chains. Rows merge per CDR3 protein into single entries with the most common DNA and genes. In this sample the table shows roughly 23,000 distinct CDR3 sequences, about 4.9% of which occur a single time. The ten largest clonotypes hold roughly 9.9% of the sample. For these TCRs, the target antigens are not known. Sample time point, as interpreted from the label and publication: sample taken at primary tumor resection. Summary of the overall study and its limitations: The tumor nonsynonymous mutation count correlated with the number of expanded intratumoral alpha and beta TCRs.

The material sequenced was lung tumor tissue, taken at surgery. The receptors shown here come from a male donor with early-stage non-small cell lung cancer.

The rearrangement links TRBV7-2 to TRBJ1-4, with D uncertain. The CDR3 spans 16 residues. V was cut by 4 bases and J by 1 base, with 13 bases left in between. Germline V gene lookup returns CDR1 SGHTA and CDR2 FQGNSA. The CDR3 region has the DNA TGTGCCAGCAGCTCCCGGCCCTCTGGAACTAATGAAAAACTGTTTTTT. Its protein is CASSSRPSGTNEKLFF. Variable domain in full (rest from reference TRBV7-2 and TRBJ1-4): GAGVSQSPSNKVTEKGKDVELRCDPISGHTALYWYRQSLGQGLEFLIYFQGNSAPDKSGLPSDRFSAERTGGSVSTLTIQRTQQEDSAVYLCASSSRPSGTNEKLFFGSGTQLSVL.

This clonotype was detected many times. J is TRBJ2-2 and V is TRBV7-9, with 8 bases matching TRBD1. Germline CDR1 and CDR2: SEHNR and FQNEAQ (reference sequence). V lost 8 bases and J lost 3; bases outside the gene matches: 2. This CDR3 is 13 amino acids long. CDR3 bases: TGTGCCAGCGAACAGGGGGACACCGGGGAGCTGTTTTTT. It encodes CASEQGDTGELFF.

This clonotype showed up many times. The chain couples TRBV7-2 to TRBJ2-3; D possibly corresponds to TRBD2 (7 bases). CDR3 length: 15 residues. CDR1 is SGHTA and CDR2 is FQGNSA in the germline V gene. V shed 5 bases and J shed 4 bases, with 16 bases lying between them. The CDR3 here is CASSLGGAWADTQYF. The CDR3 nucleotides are TGTGCCAGCAGCCTTGGGGGGGCCTGGGCAGATACGCAGTATTTT. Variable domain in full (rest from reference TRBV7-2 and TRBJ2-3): GAGVSQSPSNKVTEKGKDVELRCDPISGHTALYWYRQSLGQGLEFLIYFQGNSAPDKSGLPSDRFSAERTGGSVSTLTIQRTQQEDSAVYLCASSLGGAWADTQYFGPGTRLTVL.

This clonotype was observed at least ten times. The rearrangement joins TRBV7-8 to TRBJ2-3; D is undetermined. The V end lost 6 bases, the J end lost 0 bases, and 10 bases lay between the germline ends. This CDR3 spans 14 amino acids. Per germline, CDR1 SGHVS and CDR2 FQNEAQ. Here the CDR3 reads CASRSMVSTDTQYF. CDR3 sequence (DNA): TGTGCCAGCAGGTCAATGGTCAGCACAGATACGCAGTATTTT.

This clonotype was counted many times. DNA of the CDR3: TGTGCCAGTAGAACCCAACAGCTGAACACTGAAGCTTTCTTT. Translation: CASRTQQLNTEAFF. The rearrangement links TRBV19 to TRBJ1-1; D unclear. This CDR3 has 14 amino acids. Trimming removed 6 bases at V and 0 bases at J, with 11 bases between. CDR1 is LNHDA and CDR2 is SQIVND in the germline V gene (reference sequence).

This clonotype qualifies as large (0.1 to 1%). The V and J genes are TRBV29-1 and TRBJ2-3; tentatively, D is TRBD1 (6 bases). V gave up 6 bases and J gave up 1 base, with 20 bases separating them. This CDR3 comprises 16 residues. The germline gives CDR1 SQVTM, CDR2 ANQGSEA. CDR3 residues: CSVDGLQGLGTDTQYF. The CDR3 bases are TGCAGCGTGGATGGTTTACAGGGTCTGGGCACAGATACGCAGTATTTT.

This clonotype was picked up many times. As DNA, the CDR3 is TGTGCCAGCAGTTTCGAGGGGGCCGGAGATACGCAGTATTTT. It translates to CASSFEGAGDTQYF. V usage is TRBV28 and J usage is TRBJ2-3; the match to TRBD1 covers 7 bases. V lost 3 bases, J lost 5 bases, and 5 bases stayed unmatched. Germline CDR1 MDHEN, CDR2 SYDVKM. This CDR3 is 14 amino acids long.

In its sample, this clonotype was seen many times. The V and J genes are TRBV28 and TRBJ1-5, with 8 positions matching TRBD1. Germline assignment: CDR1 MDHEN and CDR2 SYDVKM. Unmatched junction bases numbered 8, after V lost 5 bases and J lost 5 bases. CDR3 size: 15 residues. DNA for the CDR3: TGTGCCAGCAGTCGACGGACAGGGCTTGATCAGCCCCAGCATTTT. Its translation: CASSRRTGLDQPQHF.

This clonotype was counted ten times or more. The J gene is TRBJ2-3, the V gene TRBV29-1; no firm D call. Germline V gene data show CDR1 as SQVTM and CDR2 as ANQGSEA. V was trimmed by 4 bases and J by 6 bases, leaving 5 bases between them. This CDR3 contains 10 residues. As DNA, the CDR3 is TGCAGCGTTGCTCGGGATACGCAGTATTTT. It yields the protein CSVARDTQYF.

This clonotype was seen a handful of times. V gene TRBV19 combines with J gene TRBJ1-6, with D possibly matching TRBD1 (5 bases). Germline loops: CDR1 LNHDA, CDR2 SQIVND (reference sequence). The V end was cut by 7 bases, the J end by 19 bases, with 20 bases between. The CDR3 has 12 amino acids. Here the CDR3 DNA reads TGTGCCAGTACCCCTGAGGGGACTATGATGCACTTT. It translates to CASTPEGTMMHF. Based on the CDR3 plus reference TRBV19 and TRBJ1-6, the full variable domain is DGGITQSPKYLFRKEGQNVTLSCEQNLNHDAMYWYRQDPGQGLRLIYYSQIVNDFQKGDIAEGYSVSREKKESFPLTVTSAQKNPTAFYLCASTPEGTMMHFGNGTRLTVT.

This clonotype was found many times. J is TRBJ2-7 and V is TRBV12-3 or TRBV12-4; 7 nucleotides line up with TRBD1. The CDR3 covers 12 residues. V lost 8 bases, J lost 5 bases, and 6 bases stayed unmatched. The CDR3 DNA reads TGTGCCAGCGCCGGGACAGATCACGAGCAGTACTTC. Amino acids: CASAGTDHEQYF.

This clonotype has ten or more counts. The DNA for the CDR3 is TGTGCCAGCAGTTTTAATACAGGGACAGGAGCTTTCTTT. It is translated as CASSFNTGTGAFF. The V call is TRBV28, the J call TRBJ1-1; 8 nucleotides align to TRBD1. The germline V gene has CDR1 MDHEN and CDR2 SYDVKM. This CDR3 comprises 13 residues. V shed 3 bases and J 10 bases; nucleotides not matched to a gene: 7. The whole variable domain, remainder taken from reference TRBV28 and TRBJ1-1, is DVKVTQSSRYLVKRTGEKVFLECVQDMDHENMFWYRQDPGLGLRLIYFSYDVKMKEKGDIPEGYSVSREKKERFSLILESASTNQTSMYLCASSFNTGTGAFFGQGTRLTVV.

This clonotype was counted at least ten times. CDR3 DNA: TGTGCCAGCAGCTACTCAACGCGAGGGGGAGCCGCTCAAGAGACCCAGTACTTC. Protein product: CASSYSTRGGAAQETQYF. V is TRBV7-8 and J is TRBJ2-5, with a possible D match to TRBD1 (6 bases). Germline assignment: CDR1 SGHVS and CDR2 FQNEAQ. V shed 4 bases and J shed 2 bases, with 23 bases lying between them. The length of the CDR3 is 18 residues.

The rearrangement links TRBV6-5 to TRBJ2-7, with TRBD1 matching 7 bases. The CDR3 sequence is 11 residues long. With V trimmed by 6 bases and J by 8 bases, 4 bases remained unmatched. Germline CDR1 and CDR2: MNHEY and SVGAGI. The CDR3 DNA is TGTGCCAGCAGCAAGACAGGGAAGCAGTACTTC. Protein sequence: CASSKTGKQYF.

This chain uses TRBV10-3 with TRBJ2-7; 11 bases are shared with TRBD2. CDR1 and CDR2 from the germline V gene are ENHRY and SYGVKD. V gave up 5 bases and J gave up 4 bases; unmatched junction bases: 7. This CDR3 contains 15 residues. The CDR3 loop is CAISRLAGNTYEQYF. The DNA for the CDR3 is TGTGCCATCAGTCGACTAGCGGGGAACACTTACGAGCAGTACTTC.

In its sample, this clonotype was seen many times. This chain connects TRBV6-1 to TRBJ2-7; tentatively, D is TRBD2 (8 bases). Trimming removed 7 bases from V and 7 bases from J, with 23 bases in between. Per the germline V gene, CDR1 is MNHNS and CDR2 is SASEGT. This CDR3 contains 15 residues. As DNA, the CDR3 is TGTGCCAGCATGAAGCGGGAGTCCGGCAGGGGGGAGCAGTACTTC. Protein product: CASMKRESGRGEQYF.

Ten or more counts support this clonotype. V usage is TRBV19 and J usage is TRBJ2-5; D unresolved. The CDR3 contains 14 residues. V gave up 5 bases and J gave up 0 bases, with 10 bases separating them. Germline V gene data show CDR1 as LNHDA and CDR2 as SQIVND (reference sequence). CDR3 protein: CASSEDPNQETQYF. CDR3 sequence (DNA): TGTGCCAGTAGTGAAGACCCGAACCAAGAGACCCAGTACTTC.

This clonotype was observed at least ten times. CDR3 region: CSAQPGREGSYNEQFF. The CDR3 bases are TGCAGTGCCCAGCCTGGGCGGGAGGGTTCCTACAATGAGCAGTTCTTC. V and J are TRBV20-1 and TRBJ2-1; 9 nucleotides match TRBD2. After removal of 6 bases from V and 1 base from J, the junction contained 10 bases not matched to a gene. The CDR3 spans 16 residues. Germline CDR1 is DFQATT and CDR2 is SNEGSKA (reference sequence).

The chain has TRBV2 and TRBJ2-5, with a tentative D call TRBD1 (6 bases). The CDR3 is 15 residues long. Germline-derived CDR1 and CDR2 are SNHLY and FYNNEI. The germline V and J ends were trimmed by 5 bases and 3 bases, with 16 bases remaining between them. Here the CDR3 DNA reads TGTGCCAGCAGTCCCCTCACTACAGGGAAAGAGACCCAGTACTTC. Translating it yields CASSPLTTGKETQYF.

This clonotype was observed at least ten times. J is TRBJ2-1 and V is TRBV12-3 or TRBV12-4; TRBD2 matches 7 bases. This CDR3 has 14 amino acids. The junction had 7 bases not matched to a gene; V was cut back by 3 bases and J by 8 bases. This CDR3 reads CASSLGLTFDEQFF. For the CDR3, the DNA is TGTGCCAGCAGTTTGGGACTAACTTTCGATGAGCAGTTCTTC.

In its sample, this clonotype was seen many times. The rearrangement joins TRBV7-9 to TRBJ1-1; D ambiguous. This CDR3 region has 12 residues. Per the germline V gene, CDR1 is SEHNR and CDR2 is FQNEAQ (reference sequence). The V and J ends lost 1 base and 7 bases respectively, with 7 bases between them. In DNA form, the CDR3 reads TGTGCCAGCAGCTTAGAGCCAGTTGAAGCTTTCTTT. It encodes CASSLEPVEAFF.

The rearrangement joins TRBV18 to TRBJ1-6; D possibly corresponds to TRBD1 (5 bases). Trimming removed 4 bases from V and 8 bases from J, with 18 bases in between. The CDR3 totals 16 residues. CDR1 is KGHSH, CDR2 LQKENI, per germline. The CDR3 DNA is TGTGCCAGCTCACACCGCCGGCAGGGTGGGGATTCACCCCTCCACTTT. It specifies CASSHRRQGGDSPLHF.

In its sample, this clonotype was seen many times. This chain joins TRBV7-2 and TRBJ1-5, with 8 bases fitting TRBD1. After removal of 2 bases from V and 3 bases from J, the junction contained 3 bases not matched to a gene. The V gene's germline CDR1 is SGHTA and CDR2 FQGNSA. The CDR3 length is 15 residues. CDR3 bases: TGTGCCAGCAGCTTAAGGACAGGGCTCAATCAGCCCCAGCATTTT. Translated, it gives CASSLRTGLNQPQHF.

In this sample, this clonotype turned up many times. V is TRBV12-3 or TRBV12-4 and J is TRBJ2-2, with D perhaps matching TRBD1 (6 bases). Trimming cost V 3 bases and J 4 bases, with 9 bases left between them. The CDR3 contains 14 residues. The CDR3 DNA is TGTGCCAGCAGTTTTTCAGGGGCCACCGGGGAGCTGTTTTTT. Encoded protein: CASSFSGATGELFF.

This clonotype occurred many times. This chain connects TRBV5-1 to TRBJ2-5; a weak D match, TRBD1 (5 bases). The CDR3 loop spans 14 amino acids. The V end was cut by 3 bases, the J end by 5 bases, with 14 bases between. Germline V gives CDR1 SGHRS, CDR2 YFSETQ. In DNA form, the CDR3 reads TGCGCCAGCAGCTCGTCCAACAGGCCGGAGACCCAGTACTTC. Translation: CASSSSNRPETQYF.

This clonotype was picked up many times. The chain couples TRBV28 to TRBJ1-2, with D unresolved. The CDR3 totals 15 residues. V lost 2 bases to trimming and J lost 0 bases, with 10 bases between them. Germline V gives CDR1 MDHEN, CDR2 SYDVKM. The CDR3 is CASSLRQASNYGYTF. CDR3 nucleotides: TGTGCCAGCAGTTTACGGCAGGCCTCTAACTATGGCTACACCTTC.

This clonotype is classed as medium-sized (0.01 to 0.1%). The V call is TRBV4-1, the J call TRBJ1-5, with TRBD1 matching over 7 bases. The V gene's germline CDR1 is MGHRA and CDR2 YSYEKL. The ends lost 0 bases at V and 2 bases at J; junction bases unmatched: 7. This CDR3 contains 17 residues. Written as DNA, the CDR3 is TGCGCCAGCAGCCAAGATGGGTCAGGGGGGGGCAATCAGCCCCAGCATTTT. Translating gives CASSQDGSGGGNQPQHF.

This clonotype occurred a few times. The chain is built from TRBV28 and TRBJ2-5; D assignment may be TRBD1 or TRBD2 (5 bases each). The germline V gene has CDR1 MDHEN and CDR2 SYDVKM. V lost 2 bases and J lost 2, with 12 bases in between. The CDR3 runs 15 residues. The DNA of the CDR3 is TGTGCCAGCAGTTTAAGACTGGGACCTCAAGAGACCCAGTACTTC. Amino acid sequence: CASSLRLGPQETQYF.

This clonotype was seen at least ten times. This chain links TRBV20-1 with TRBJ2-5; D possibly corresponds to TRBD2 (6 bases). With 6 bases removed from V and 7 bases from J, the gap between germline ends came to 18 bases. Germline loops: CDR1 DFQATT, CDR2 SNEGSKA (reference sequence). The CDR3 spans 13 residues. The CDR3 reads CSASGTPTGTQYF. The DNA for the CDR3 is TGCAGTGCCTCCGGGACTCCGACGGGGACCCAGTACTTC.